This is a list of T cell receptor beta chains from one sample in a study of shared clonotypes between healthy human individuals. Data came from immunoSEQ multiplex PCR; TCRdb stores just in-frame clones and leaves some out. Of around 700,000 clones in the sample, roughly 70% were seen once. Specimen: memory CD4+ T cells sorted from blood. These receptors originate from a woman aged 30 to 39 in good health. Each CDR3 is given with its conserved first and last residue. A D gene is named only where the DNA matches it firmly. Clone size, where shown, is once, few, many, or a class for clones that have expanded.

v_call: TRBV19; j_call: TRBJ2-7; clone_size: NA; d_call: TRBD2; cdr3_aa: CASSRLAGGVEQYF; cdr3_nt: TGTGCCAGTAGCAGACTAGCGGGAGGTGTAGAGCAGTACTTC
v_call: TRBV18; j_call: TRBJ2-5; clone_size: NA; d_call: NA; cdr3_aa: CASSTREAQETQYF; cdr3_nt: TGTGCCAGCTCAACACGAGAAGCCCAAGAGACCCAGTACTTC
v_call: TRBV11-2; j_call: TRBJ2-1; clone_size: NA; d_call: NA; cdr3_aa: CASSLDRPVWGNEQFF; cdr3_nt: TGTGCCAGCAGCTTAGATAGACCAGTCTGGGGCAATGAGCAGTTCTTC
v_call: TRBV10-3; j_call: TRBJ2-7; clone_size: NA; d_call: NA; cdr3_aa: CAISESRVDEQYF; cdr3_nt: TGTGCCATCAGTGAGTCCAGGGTGGACGAGCAGTACTTC
v_call: TRBV6-5; j_call: TRBJ2-1; clone_size: NA; d_call: TRBD2; cdr3_aa: CASSRSGSMDEQFF; cdr3_nt: TGTGCCAGCAGTCGTAGCGGGAGTATGGATGAGCAGTTCTTC
v_call: TRBV9; j_call: TRBJ1-2; clone_size: NA; d_call: NA; cdr3_aa: CASSRSSGEGYTF; cdr3_nt: TGTGCCAGCAGCCGATCCTCAGGGGAAGGCTACACCTTC
v_call: TRBV5-7; j_call: TRBJ2-3; clone_size: few; d_call: NA; cdr3_aa: CASSSYRRPRTDTQYF; cdr3_nt: TGTGCCAGCAGCTCTTACAGACGCCCGCGCACAGATACGCAGTATTTT
v_call: TRBV19; j_call: TRBJ2-2; clone_size: NA; d_call: TRBD1; cdr3_aa: CATRIGTGTNTGELFF; cdr3_nt: TGTGCCACCCGAATTGGGACAGGCACCAACACCGGGGAGCTGTTTTTT
v_call: TRBV29-1; j_call: TRBJ2-1; clone_size: NA; d_call: TRBD1; cdr3_aa: CSAFEDTGESNEQFF; cdr3_nt: TGCAGCGCTTTTGAGGATACAGGGGAGTCCAATGAGCAGTTCTTC
v_call: TRBV19; j_call: TRBJ1-1; clone_size: NA; d_call: TRBD1; cdr3_aa: CASSTLWTGTYTEAFF; cdr3_nt: TGTGCCAGTAGTACCCTCTGGACAGGGACGTACACTGAAGCTTTCTTT
v_call: TRBV19; j_call: TRBJ2-6; clone_size: NA; d_call: NA; cdr3_aa: CASSSGANVLTF; cdr3_nt: TGTGCCAGTAGTAGTGGGGCCAACGTCCTGACTTTC
v_call: TRBV10-3; j_call: TRBJ2-3; clone_size: NA; d_call: TRBD1; cdr3_aa: CAISGATGLIGTDTQYF; cdr3_nt: TGTGCCATCAGTGGGGCGACAGGGCTGATTGGCACAGATACGCAGTATTTT
v_call: TRBV28; j_call: TRBJ2-7; clone_size: NA; d_call: NA; cdr3_aa: CASREGRLQMGEQYF; cdr3_nt: TGTGCCAGCAGAGAGGGCCGGCTCCAAATGGGCGAGCAGTACTTC
v_call: TRBV5-1; j_call: TRBJ2-7; clone_size: NA; d_call: NA; cdr3_aa: CASSFSTGTYEQYF; cdr3_nt: TGCGCCAGCAGCTTTTCGACTGGTACCTACGAGCAGTACTTC
v_call: TRBV7-7; j_call: TRBJ2-5; clone_size: few; d_call: TRBD2; cdr3_aa: CASSLESAGVGTQYF; cdr3_nt: TGTGCCAGCAGCTTAGAGTCAGCGGGGGTGGGGACCCAGTACTTC
v_call: TRBV7-2; j_call: TRBJ1-5; clone_size: NA; d_call: NA; cdr3_aa: CASSLRESGQPQHF; cdr3_nt: TGTGCCAGCAGCTTAAGGGAATCCGGTCAGCCCCAGCATTTT
v_call: TRBV5-1; j_call: TRBJ2-3; clone_size: few; d_call: NA; cdr3_aa: CASSLVSDTQYF; cdr3_nt: TGCGCCAGCAGCTTGGTGTCAGATACGCAGTATTTT
v_call: TRBV19; j_call: TRBJ2-7; clone_size: NA; d_call: NA; cdr3_aa: CASSIGVSTYEQYF; cdr3_nt: TGTGCCAGTAGTATCGGGGTCTCGACCTACGAGCAGTACTTC
v_call: TRBV10-3; j_call: TRBJ2-3; clone_size: NA; d_call: NA; cdr3_aa: CAISGEDTDTQYF; cdr3_nt: TGTGCCATCTCGGGGGAGGACACAGATACGCAGTATTTT
v_call: TRBV2; j_call: TRBJ1-2; clone_size: NA; d_call: NA; cdr3_aa: CASSPSYGYTF; cdr3_nt: TGTGCCAGCAGTCCATCCTATGGCTACACCTTC
v_call: TRBV28; j_call: TRBJ2-7; clone_size: NA; d_call: NA; cdr3_aa: CASSANYEQYF; cdr3_nt: TGTGCCAGCAGCGCCAACTACGAGCAGTACTTC
v_call: TRBV13; j_call: TRBJ2-2; clone_size: few; d_call: TRBD1; cdr3_aa: CASSSGTGATGELFF; cdr3_nt: TGTGCCAGCAGCTCTGGGACAGGTGCCACCGGGGAGCTGTTTTTT
v_call: TRBV10-3; j_call: TRBJ2-1; clone_size: NA; d_call: TRBD2; cdr3_aa: CAIRVGLAGVEGEQFF; cdr3_nt: TGTGCCATCAGGGTGGGACTAGCGGGAGTAGAGGGTGAGCAGTTCTTC
v_call: TRBV6-4; j_call: TRBJ2-2; clone_size: NA; d_call: NA; cdr3_aa: CASRLGTNTGELFF; cdr3_nt: TGTGCCAGCAGACTGGGGACGAACACCGGGGAGCTGTTTTTT
v_call: TRBV18; j_call: TRBJ2-7; clone_size: NA; d_call: NA; cdr3_aa: CASSGSDYEQYF; cdr3_nt: TGTGCCAGCTCAGGATCGGACTACGAGCAGTACTTC
v_call: TRBV5-1; j_call: TRBJ2-7; clone_size: NA; d_call: NA; cdr3_aa: CASSLTSLGTEQYF; cdr3_nt: TGCGCCAGCAGCTTGACTAGCCTCGGTACCGAGCAGTACTTC
v_call: TRBV28; j_call: TRBJ1-5; clone_size: few; d_call: NA; cdr3_aa: CASRPGSVQPQHF; cdr3_nt: TGTGCCAGCAGACCAGGGAGCGTTCAGCCCCAGCATTTT
v_call: TRBV6-6; j_call: TRBJ2-1; clone_size: NA; d_call: NA; cdr3_aa: CASSGNNEQFF; cdr3_nt: TGTGCCAGCAGTGGAAACAATGAGCAGTTCTTC
v_call: TRBV6-4; j_call: TRBJ1-5; clone_size: NA; d_call: NA; cdr3_aa: CASSPGRVNQPQHF; cdr3_nt: TGTGCCAGCAGCCCCGGACGGGTTAATCAGCCCCAGCATTTT
v_call: TRBV6-6; j_call: TRBJ2-1; clone_size: NA; d_call: TRBD1; cdr3_aa: CASSYLGQTNEQFF; cdr3_nt: TGTGCCAGCAGTTACTTGGGACAGACTAATGAGCAGTTCTTC
v_call: TRBV7-9; j_call: TRBJ1-1; clone_size: NA; d_call: TRBD1; cdr3_aa: CASRLTGTEAFF; cdr3_nt: TGTGCCAGCAGGCTGACAGGGACTGAAGCTTTCTTT
v_call: TRBV25-1; j_call: TRBJ2-3; clone_size: NA; d_call: TRBD2; cdr3_aa: CASSEGSSGGRGTQYF; cdr3_nt: TGTGCCAGCAGTGAGGGGTCTAGCGGCGGCCGGGGTACGCAGTATTTT
v_call: TRBV18; j_call: TRBJ1-4; clone_size: NA; d_call: TRBD1; cdr3_aa: CASSPPGQGGEKLFF; cdr3_nt: TGTGCCAGCTCACCCCCGGGACAGGGTGGTGAAAAACTGTTTTTT
v_call: TRBV27; j_call: TRBJ2-7; clone_size: NA; d_call: TRBD1; cdr3_aa: CASRLRGDRGREQYF; cdr3_nt: TGTGCCAGCAGATTACGGGGAGACAGGGGCAGAGAGCAGTACTTC
v_call: TRBV6-5; j_call: TRBJ2-3; clone_size: NA; d_call: NA; cdr3_aa: CASSTTVADTQYF; cdr3_nt: TGTGCCAGCAGTACTACGGTGGCAGATACGCAGTATTTT
v_call: TRBV30; j_call: TRBJ2-3; clone_size: NA; d_call: NA; cdr3_aa: CAWNPGTDTQYF; cdr3_nt: TGTGCCTGGAACCCAGGCACAGATACGCAGTATTTT
v_call: TRBV28; j_call: TRBJ1-1; clone_size: few; d_call: NA; cdr3_aa: CASSALDWGGMNTEAFF; cdr3_nt: TGTGCCAGCAGTGCCCTCGACTGGGGAGGTATGAACACTGAAGCTTTCTTT
v_call: TRBV28; j_call: TRBJ2-3; clone_size: NA; d_call: NA; cdr3_aa: CASSPLAADTQYF; cdr3_nt: TGTGCCAGCAGTCCTCTTGCGGCAGATACGCAGTATTTT
v_call: TRBV5-1; j_call: TRBJ2-6; clone_size: NA; d_call: NA; cdr3_aa: CASSLVTLSGANVLTF; cdr3_nt: TGCGCCAGCAGCTTGGTTACGCTCTCTGGGGCCAACGTCCTGACTTTC
v_call: TRBV9; j_call: TRBJ2-7; clone_size: few; d_call: NA; cdr3_aa: CASSVSPGSEQYF; cdr3_nt: TGTGCCAGCAGCGTATCTCCTGGTTCCGAGCAGTACTTC
v_call: TRBV10-1; j_call: TRBJ2-2; clone_size: NA; d_call: NA; cdr3_aa: CASGGPGAGELFF; cdr3_nt: TGCGCCAGCGGGGGTCCAGGGGCCGGGGAGCTGTTTTTT